The 2 T cell receptor beta chains given below trace back to one sample, sequenced in a study of blood T cell repertoires in COVID-19. This table comes from immunoSEQ multiplex PCR, and its TCRdb copy is limited to in-frame clones, with some not included. The data hold fewer than 130,000 clones, with roughly 85% observed a single time. The sequenced sample consisted of peripheral blood. These receptors all come from a human donor in a cohort sampled during active COVID-19.

The chain joins TRBV5-1 to TRBJ2-7; D may be TRBD1 (6 bases). V lost 0 bases and J lost 1, with 11 bases in between. CDR1 and CDR2 (germline): SGHRS, YFSETQ. There are 15 residues in the CDR3. The CDR3: CASSLDREISYEQYF. CDR3 in DNA: TGCGCCAGCAGCTTGGACAGGGAAATTTCCTACGAGCAGTACTTC.

V and J are TRBV29-1 and TRBJ2-1; 7 bases match TRBD2. Per the germline V gene, CDR1 is SQVTM and CDR2 is ANQGSEA. Trimming cost V 6 bases and J 0 bases; bases outside gene matches: 5. CDR3 length: 14 amino acids. The CDR3 protein is CSVLPGGSYNEQFF. CDR3 DNA: TGCAGCGTCCTTCCGGGAGGCTCCTACAATGAGCAGTTCTTC.